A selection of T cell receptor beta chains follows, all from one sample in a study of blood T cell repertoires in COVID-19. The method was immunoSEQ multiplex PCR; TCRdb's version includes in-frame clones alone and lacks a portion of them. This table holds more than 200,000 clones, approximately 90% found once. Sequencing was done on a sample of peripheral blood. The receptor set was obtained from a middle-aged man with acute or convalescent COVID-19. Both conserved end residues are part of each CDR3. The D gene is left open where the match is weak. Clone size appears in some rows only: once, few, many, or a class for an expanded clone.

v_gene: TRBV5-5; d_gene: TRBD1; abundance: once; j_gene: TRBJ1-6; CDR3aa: CASSPNTGAGNSPLHF; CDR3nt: TGTGCCAGCAGCCCCAATACAGGGGCAGGAAATTCACCCCTCCACTTT
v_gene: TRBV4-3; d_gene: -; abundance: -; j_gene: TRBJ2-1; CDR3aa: CASSQTRDKDEQFF; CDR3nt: TGCGCCAGCAGCCAGACGCGGGATAAGGACGAGCAGTTCTTC
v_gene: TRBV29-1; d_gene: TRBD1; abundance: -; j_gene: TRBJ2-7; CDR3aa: CSAGDRVGEQYF; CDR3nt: TGCAGCGCCGGGGACAGGGTAGGCGAGCAGTACTTC
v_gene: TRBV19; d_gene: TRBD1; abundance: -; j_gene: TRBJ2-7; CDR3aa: CASSQTGEGYEQYF; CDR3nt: TGTGCCAGTAGTCAAACAGGGGAAGGGTACGAGCAGTACTTC
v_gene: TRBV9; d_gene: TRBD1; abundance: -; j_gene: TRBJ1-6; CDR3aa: CASSATGGGENSPLHF; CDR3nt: TGTGCCAGCAGCGCCACAGGGGGAGGGGAGAATTCACCCCTCCACTTT
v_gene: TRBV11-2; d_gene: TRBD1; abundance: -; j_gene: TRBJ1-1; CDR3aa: CASSYGQENTEAFF; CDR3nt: TGTGCCAGCAGCTACGGACAGGAGAACACTGAAGCTTTCTTT
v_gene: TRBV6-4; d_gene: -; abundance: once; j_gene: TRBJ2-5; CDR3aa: CAREVREETQYF; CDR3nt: TGTGCCAGAGAGGTAAGGGAGGAGACCCAGTACTTC
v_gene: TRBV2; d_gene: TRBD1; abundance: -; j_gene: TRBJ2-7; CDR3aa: CASRDRAYEQYF; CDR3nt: TGTGCCAGCCGGGACAGGGCCTACGAGCAGTACTTC
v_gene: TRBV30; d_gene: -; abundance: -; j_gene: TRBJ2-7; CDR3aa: CAWSGTAVWDEQYF; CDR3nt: TGTGCCTGGAGTGGGACAGCCGTTTGGGACGAGCAGTACTTC
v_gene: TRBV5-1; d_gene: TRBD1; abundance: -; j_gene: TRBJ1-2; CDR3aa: CASSFNTGDGYTF; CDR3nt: TGCGCCAGCAGTTTCAATACAGGGGATGGCTACACCTTC
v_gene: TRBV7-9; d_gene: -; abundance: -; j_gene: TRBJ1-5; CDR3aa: CASSQGGVQPQHF; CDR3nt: TGTGCCAGCAGCCAGGGCGGGGTTCAGCCCCAGCATTTT
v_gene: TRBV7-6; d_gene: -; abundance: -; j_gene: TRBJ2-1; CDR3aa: CASSLRVVSYNEQFF; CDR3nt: TGTGCCAGCAGCCTGAGGGTAGTTTCCTACAATGAGCAGTTCTTC
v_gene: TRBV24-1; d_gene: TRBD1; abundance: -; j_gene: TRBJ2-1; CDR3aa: CATSDPGLYGTGADNEQFF; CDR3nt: TGTGCCACCAGTGATCCTGGCCTGTATGGGACAGGGGCGGACAATGAGCAGTTCTTC
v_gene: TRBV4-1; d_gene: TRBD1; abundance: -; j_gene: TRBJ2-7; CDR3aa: CASSLGQGAREQYF; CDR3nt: TGCGCCAGCAGCCTAGGACAGGGGGCGCGGGAGCAGTACTTC
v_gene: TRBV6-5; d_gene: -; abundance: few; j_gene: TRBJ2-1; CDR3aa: CASSYGRISSYNEQFF; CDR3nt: TGTGCCAGCAGTTACGGGAGAATTAGCTCCTACAATGAGCAGTTCTTC
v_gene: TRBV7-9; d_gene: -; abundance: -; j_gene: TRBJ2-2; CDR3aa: CASSPVGGSNTGELFF; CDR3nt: TGTGCCAGCAGCCCCGTGGGCGGGTCGAACACCGGGGAGCTGTTTTTT
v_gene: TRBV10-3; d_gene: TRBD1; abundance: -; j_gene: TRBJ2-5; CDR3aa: CAISSGSRGQGIRETQYF; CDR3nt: TGTGCCATCAGTTCCGGGTCCCGAGGACAGGGTATCCGGGAGACCCAGTACTTC
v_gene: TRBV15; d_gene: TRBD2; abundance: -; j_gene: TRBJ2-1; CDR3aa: CATSAGSGRAYDEQFF; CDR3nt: TGTGCCACCTCAGCAGGTAGCGGGAGGGCCTATGATGAGCAGTTCTTC
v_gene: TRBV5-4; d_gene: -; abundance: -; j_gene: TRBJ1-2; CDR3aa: CASSLNDAGGGYTF; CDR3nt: TGTGCCAGCAGCTTGAATGACGCGGGTGGAGGCTACACCTTC
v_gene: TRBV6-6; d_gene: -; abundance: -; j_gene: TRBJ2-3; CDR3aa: CASSADTQYF; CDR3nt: TGTGCCAGCAGCGCAGATACGCAGTATTTT